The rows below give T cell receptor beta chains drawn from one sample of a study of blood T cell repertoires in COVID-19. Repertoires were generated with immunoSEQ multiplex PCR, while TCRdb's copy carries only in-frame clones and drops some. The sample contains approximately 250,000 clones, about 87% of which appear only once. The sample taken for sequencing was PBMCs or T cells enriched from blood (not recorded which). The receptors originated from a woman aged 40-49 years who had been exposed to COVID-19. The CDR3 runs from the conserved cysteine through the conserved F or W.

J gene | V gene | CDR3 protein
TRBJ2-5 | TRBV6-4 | CASSLRAGDQETQYF
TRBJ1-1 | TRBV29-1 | CSVEVPGVNTEAFF
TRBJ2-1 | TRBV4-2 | CASSQELAGVNEQFF
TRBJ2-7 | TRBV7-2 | CASSLGLEYEQYF
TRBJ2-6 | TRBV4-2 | CASSQRATGAYLSGANVLTF
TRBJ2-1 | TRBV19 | CASSDKGGDEQFF
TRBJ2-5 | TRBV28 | CASTWAREVWETQYF
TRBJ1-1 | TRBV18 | CASSAGVNTEAFF
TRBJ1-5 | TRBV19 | CASSMPRGSSNQPQHF
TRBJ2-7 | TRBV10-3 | CATTGDSYEQYF
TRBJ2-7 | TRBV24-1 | CVPRPSGYYEQYF
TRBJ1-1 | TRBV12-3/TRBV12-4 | CASSRQRAAEAFF
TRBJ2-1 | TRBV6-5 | CASSTEPLARQFF
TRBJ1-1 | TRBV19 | CASSAGQGAGTEAFF
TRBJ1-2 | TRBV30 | CAWTGPLQGYGYTF
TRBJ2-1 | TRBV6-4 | CASSDIGLAGLSSSYNEQFF
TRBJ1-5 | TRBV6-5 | CASRGGQGDQPQHF
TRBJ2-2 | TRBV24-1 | CATSDPQVNTGELFF
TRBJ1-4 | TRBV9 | CASSEMTGEKLFF
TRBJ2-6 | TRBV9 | CASSDIPGSGANVLTF
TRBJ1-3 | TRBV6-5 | CASTPDRGTGNTIYF
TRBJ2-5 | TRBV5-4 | CASSLARREETQYF
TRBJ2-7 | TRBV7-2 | CASTLNIGVYEQYF
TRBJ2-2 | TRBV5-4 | CASSSGGGELFF
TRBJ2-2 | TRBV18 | CASSPDILDTGELFF